This T cell receptor beta chain was captured in a study of blood T cell repertoires in COVID-19. In the study overall: Both acute and convalescent COVID-19 samples were obtained from the United States, Italy and Spain. The analysed material was cDNA or gDNA that came from T cells, B-cell-depleted T cells, or PBMCs.

Only in-frame clones appear in the TCRdb table, and some are missing; sequencing was by immunoSEQ multiplex PCR. In the table there are about 230,000 clones, around 88% of which are singletons. After removal of 4 bases from V and 1 base from J, the junction contained 5 bases not matched to a gene. CDR1 is LNHDA, CDR2 SQIVND, per germline (reference sequence). This CDR3 has 16 residues. The clonotype comes from a man of 80 years or more with acute or convalescent COVID-19. The sequencing input was peripheral blood. The chain uses TRBV19 and TRBJ2-1, with 9 bases identical to TRBD1. DNA for the CDR3: TGTGCCAGTAGTACCCGGACAGGGGTTTCCTACAATGAGCAGTTCTTC. Translated: CASSTRTGVSYNEQFF.